This T cell receptor (beta chain) came from a study of CD8 T cells in ankylosing spondylitis. Study-level results: Apparently characteristic of ankylosing spondylitis blood was a TCR beta motif (under ten highly homologous variants).

Remarks on this clonotype: No antigen is known for it.

Each CDR3 protein gets one entry after TCRdb re-called the 5' RACE reads with MiXCR. The sample yields roughly 490,000 distinct CDR3 sequences, approximately 5% seen once. CDR3 length: 14 residues. Between the trimmed V and J ends, which lost 5 bases and 3 bases, there was a span of 10 bases. Germline V gene lookup returns CDR1 MNHEY and CDR2 SMNVEV (reference sequence). The rearrangement joins TRBV27 to TRBJ2-2, with D perhaps TRBD1 or TRBD2 (5 bases each). The sequenced sample was blood, either unsorted or a sorted T cell fraction (not recorded which). The TCR comes from a male donor with ankylosing spondylitis. CDR3 nucleotide sequence: TGTGCCAGCAGTCTATTGGGGGACACCGGGGAGCTGTTTTTT. Translating it yields CASSLLGDTGELFF.